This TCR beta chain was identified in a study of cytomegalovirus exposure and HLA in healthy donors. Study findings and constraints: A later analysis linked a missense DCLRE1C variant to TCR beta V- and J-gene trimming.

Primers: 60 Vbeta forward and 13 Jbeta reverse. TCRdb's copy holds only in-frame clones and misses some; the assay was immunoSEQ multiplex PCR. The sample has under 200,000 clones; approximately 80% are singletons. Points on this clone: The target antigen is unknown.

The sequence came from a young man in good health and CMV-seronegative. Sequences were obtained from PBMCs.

The CDR3 reads CASSRLAGRYNEQFF. CDR3 DNA sequence: TGCGCCAGCAGCCGCCTGGCGGGACGATACAATGAGCAGTTCTTC. The V call is TRBV5-1, the J call TRBJ2-1, with D perhaps TRBD2 (6 bases). There are 15 residues in the CDR3. The germline CDR1 and CDR2 sequences are SGHRS and YFSETQ. Trimming removed 4 bases at V and 4 bases at J, with 15 bases between.